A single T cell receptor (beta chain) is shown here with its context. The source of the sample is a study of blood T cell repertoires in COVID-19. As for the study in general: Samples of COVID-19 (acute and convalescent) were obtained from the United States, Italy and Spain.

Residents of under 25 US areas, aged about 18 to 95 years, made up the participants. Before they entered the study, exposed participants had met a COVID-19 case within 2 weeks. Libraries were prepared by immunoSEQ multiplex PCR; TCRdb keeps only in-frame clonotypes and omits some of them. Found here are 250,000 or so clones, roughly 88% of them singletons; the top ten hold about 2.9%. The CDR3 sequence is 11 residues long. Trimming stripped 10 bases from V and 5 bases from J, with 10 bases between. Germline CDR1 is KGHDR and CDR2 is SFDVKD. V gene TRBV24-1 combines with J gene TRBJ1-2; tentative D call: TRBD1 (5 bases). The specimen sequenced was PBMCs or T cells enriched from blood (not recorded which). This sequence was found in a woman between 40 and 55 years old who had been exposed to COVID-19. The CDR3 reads CATFSGYGYTF. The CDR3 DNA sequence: TGTGCCACTTTCTCAGGGTATGGCTACACCTTC.